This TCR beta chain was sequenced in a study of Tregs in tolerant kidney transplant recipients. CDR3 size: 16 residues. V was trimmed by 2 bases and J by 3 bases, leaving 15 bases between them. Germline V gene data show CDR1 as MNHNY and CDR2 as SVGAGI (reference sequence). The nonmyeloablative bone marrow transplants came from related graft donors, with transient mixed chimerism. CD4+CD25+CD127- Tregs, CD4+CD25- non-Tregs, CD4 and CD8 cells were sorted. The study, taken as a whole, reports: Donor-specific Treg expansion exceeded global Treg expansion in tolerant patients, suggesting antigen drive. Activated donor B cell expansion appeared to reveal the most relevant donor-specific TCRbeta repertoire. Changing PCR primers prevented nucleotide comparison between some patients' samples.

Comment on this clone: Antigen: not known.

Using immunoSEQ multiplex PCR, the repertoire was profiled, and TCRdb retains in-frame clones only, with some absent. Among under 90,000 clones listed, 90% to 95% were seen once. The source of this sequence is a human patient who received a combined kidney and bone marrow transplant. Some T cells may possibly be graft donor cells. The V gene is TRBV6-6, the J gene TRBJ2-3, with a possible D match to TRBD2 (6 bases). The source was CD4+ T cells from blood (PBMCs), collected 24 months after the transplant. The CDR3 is CASSYRPGRRTDTQYF. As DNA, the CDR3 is TGTGCCAGCAGTTACCGGCCAGGGAGGAGGACAGATACGCAGTATTTT.